The 9 T cell receptor beta chains listed next were all sequenced from one sample in a study of cytomegalovirus exposure and HLA in healthy donors. Vbeta (60) and Jbeta (13) primers were used in the PCR. The data were produced by immunoSEQ multiplex PCR, yet TCRdb's version contains in-frame clones alone and is incomplete. Of roughly 97,000 clones listed, 9.4% are singletons. The sample consisted of PBMCs. These receptors came from a man over 45 in good health and CMV-seropositive.

This chain links TRBV5-1 with TRBJ2-2, with D tentatively TRBD1 (5 bases). The germline V gene encodes CDR1 SGHRS and CDR2 YFSETQ. This CDR3 region has 14 residues. V was trimmed by 4 bases and J by 4 bases, leaving 11 bases between them. The chain's CDR3 is CASSRFDSTGELFF. Written as DNA, the CDR3 is TGCGCCAGCAGCCGATTCGACAGCACCGGGGAGCTGTTTTTT.

This clone was seen only a few times. This rearrangement joins TRBV7-2 to TRBJ2-1; 8 nucleotides agree with TRBD2. Unmatched junction bases numbered 9, after V lost 5 bases and J lost 6 bases. Germline assignment: CDR1 SGHTA and CDR2 FQGNSA. This CDR3 is built from 15 residues. The CDR3 reads CASSLFGSGSNEQFF. The CDR3, as DNA: TGTGCCAGCAGCCTCTTCGGGAGCGGGAGCAATGAGCAGTTCTTC.

This clone was seen a handful of times. The chain has TRBV7-9 and TRBJ1-3, with D hard to call. Trimming removed 5 bases from V and 1 base from J, with 12 bases in between. CDR3 length: 15 amino acids. Germline values: CDR1 SEHNR, CDR2 FQNEAQ (reference sequence). CDR3 DNA sequence: TGTGCCAGCAGCGCTTTGCTACAGTCTGGAAACACCATATATTTT. Protein sequence: CASSALLQSGNTIYF.

Only a few counts were recorded for this clone. The V call is TRBV27, the J call TRBJ2-2; 7 nucleotides agree with TRBD2. The CDR3 sequence is 17 residues long. Germline loops: CDR1 MNHEY, CDR2 SMNVEV (reference sequence). Losses at the gene ends were 5 bases for V and 0 bases for J; bases not matched to a gene: 9. The CDR3 DNA is TGTGCCAGCAGTCCCCGCCTAGCGGCCGCGAACACCGGGGAGCTGTTTTTT. Translating gives CASSPRLAAANTGELFF.

This rearrangement joins TRBV19 to TRBJ1-2; TRBD1 agrees at 7 bases. The CDR3 covers 14 residues. CDR1 LNHDA and CDR2 SQIVND come from the germline V gene (reference sequence). V shed 8 bases and J 5 bases; nucleotides not matched to a gene: 11. The CDR3 sequence is CASRLGQRLYGYTF. CDR3 nucleotides: TGTGCCAGTCGACTGGGACAGCGACTGTATGGCTACACCTTC.

The chain uses TRBV6-6 and TRBJ1-5; D is perhaps TRBD1 (6 bases). Germline-derived CDR1 and CDR2 are MNHNY and SVGAGI (reference sequence). Trimming removed 8 bases at V and 0 bases at J, with 17 bases between. The CDR3 consists of 16 residues. In nucleotides, the CDR3 is TGTGCCAGCGGCCCTCGCAGGGGAACTAGCAATCAGCCCCAGCATTTT. Protein: CASGPRRGTSNQPQHF.

The J gene is TRBJ2-3, the V gene TRBV7-6; 9 positions match TRBD2. The CDR3 runs 16 residues. V gave up 2 bases and J gave up 4 bases; unmatched junction bases: 7. The germline V gene has CDR1 SGHVS and CDR2 FNYEAQ. The CDR3 DNA sequence: TGTGCCAGCAGCTTAATGTCGGGACTAGCAGCAGATACGCAGTATTTT. Protein: CASSLMSGLAADTQYF.

This clone occurred a few times. The V call is TRBV29-1, the J call TRBJ1-2, with no clear D. The germline CDR1 and CDR2 sequences are SQVTM and ANQGSEA. V dropped 5 bases and J dropped 3 bases, with 10 bases sitting between them. This CDR3 comprises 12 residues. CDR3 nucleotide sequence: TGCAGCGTTCAAGGTGGGCACTATGGCTACACCTTC. This codes for CSVQGGHYGYTF. Full variable domain (missing parts from reference TRBV29-1 and TRBJ1-2): SAVISQKPSRDICQRGTSLTIQCQVDSQVTMMFWYRQQPGQSLTLIATANQGSEATYESGFVIDKFPISRPNLTFSTLTVSNMSPEDSSIYLCSVQGGHYGYTFGSGTRLTVV.

The V call is TRBV28, the J call TRBJ1-1; no clear D. The CDR3 length is 17 residues. V lost 6 bases, J lost 0 bases, and 20 bases lay in between. From germline, CDR1 is MDHEN and CDR2 SYDVKM. CDR3 sequence (DNA): TGTGCCAGCAGGAATAGAGGTACATGGGTCATGAACACTGAAGCTTTCTTT. It codes for CASRNRGTWVMNTEAFF.